This T cell receptor (beta chain) is drawn from a study of CD8+ T cells in alopecia areata. Study results and limitations: Compared with normal scalp, lesional scalp had higher clonality and more expanded CD8+ clones.

Following RNA extraction, reverse transcription yielded cDNA that acted as the sequencing template. Generated by immunoSEQ multiplex PCR, the TCRdb table keeps only in-frame clones and is missing some. The sample contains fewer than 150,000 clones, less than 80% of which appear only once. As regards this clone: Its antigen is not known.

PBMCs yielded sorted CD4+ and CD8+ T cells. This TCR was recovered from a human donor in good health. Sequencing was performed on CD4+ T cells sorted from blood.

The CDR3 bases are TGCGCCAGCAGCCAAGAGGGAGCTAGCGGGGCCATCTACAATGAGCAGTTCTTC. Translation: CASSQEGASGAIYNEQFF. The chain uses TRBV4-1 and TRBJ2-1; TRBD2 matches 9 bases. This CDR3 contains 18 residues. J lost 3 bases, V lost 0 bases, and 9 bases had no gene match. Germline CDR1 reads MGHRA; CDR2 reads YSYEKL.